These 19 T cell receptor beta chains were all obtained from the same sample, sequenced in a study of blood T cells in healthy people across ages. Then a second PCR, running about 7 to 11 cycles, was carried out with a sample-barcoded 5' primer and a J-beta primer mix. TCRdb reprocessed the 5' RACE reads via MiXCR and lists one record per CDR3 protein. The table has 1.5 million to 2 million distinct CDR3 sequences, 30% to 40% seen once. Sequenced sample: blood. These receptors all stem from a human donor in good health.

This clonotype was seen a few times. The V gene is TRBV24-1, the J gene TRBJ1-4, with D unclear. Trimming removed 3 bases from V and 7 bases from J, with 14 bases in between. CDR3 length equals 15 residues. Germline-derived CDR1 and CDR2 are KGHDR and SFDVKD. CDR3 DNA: TGTGCCACCAGTGATCCCACGGTCGGGGTTGAAAAACTGTTTTTT. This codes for CATSDPTVGVEKLFF.

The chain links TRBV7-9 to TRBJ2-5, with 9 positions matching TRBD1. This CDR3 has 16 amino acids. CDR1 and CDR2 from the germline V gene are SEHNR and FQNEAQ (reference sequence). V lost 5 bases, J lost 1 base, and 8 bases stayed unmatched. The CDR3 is CASSPLPGQGQETQYF. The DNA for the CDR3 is TGTGCCAGCAGCCCCCTTCCGGGACAGGGCCAAGAGACCCAGTACTTC.

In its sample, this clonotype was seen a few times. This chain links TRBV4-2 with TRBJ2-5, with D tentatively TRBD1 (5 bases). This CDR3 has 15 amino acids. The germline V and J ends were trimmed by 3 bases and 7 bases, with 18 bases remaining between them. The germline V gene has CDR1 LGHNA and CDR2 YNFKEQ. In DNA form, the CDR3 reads TGTGCCAGCAGCCAGGATTGGACGTCTAGGGGGACCCAGTACTTC. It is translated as CASSQDWTSRGTQYF.

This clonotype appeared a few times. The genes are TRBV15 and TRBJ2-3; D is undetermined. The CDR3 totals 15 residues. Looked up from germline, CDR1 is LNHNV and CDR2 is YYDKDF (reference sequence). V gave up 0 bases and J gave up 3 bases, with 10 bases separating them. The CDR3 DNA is TGTGCCACCAGCAGAGACCCGACCCTAACAGATACGCAGTATTTT. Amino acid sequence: CATSRDPTLTDTQYF.

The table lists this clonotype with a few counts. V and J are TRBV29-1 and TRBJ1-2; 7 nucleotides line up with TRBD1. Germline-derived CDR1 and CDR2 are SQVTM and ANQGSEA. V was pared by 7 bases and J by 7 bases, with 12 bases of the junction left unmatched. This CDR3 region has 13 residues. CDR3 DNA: TGCAGCGCCGCCCCGGTAGGGGGCCGTGGCTACACCTTC. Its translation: CSAAPVGGRGYTF.

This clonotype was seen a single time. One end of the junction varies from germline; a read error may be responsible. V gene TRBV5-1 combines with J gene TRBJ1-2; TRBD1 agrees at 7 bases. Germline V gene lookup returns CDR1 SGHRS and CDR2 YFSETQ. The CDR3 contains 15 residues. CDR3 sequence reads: CAGSFGATGTYGYTF. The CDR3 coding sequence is TGCGCCGGCAGCTTCGGGGCGACAGGGACATATGGCTACACCTTC. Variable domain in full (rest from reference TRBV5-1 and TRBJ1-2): KAGVTQTPRYLIKTRGQQVTLSCSPISGHRSVSWYQQTPGQGLQFLFEYFSETQRNKGNFPGRFSGRQFSNSRSEMNVSTLELGDSALYLCAGSFGATGTYGYTFGSGTRLTVV.

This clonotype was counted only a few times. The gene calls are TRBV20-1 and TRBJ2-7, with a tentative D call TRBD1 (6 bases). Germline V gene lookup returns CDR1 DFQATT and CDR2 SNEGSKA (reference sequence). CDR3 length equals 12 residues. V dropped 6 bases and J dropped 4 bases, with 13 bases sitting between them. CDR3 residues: CSAEDSIYEQYF. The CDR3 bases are TGCAGTGCAGAGGACAGTATATACGAGCAGTACTTC.

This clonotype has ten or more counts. In DNA, the CDR3 is TGTGCCAGCAGCTTAGCTCCAAGCCACGAGCAGTACTTC. Its protein product is CASSLAPSHEQYF. V is TRBV7-9 and J is TRBJ2-7; unclear D gene. Germline CDR1 reads SEHNR; CDR2 reads FQNEAQ (reference sequence). V dropped 0 bases and J dropped 5 bases, with 8 bases sitting between them. CDR3 length equals 13 residues.

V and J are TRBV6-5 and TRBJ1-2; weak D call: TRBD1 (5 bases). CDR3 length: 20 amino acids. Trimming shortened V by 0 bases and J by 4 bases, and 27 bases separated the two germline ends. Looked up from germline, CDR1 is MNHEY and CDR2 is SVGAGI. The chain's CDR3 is CASSYSIVGSGSGTIYGYTF. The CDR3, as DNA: TGTGCCAGCAGTTACTCGATCGTCGGCTCGGGTTCAGGGACTATCTATGGCTACACCTTC.

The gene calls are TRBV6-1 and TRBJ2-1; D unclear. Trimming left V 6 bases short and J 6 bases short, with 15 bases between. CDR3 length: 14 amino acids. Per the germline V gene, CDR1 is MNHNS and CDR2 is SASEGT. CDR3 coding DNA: TGTGCCAGCAGCCCACCCTTAGGGTCCAATGAGCAGTTCTTC. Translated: CASSPPLGSNEQFF.

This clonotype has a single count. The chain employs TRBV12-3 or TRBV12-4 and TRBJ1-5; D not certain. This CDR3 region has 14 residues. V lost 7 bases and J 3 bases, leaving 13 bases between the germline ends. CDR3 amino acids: CASTAGRNNQPQHF. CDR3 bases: TGTGCCAGCACCGCAGGACGGAACAATCAGCCCCAGCATTTT.

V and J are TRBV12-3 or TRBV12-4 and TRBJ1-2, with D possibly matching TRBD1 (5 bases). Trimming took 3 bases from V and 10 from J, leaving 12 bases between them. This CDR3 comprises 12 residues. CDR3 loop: CASSFGAKDYTF. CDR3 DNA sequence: TGTGCCAGCAGTTTTGGGGCAAAAGACTACACCTTC.

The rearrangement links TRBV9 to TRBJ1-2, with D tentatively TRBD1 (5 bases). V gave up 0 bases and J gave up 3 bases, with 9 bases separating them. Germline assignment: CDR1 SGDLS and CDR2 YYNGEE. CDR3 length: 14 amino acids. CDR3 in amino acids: CASSVGSRDYGYTF. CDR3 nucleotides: TGTGCCAGCAGCGTAGGGTCCAGGGACTATGGCTACACCTTC.

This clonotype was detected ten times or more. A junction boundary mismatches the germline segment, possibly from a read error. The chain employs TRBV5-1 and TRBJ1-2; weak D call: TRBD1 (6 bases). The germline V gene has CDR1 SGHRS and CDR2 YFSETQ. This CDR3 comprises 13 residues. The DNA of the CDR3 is TGTGCCAGCAGTTTAGTATCAGGGGATGGCTACACCTTC. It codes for CASSLVSGDGYTF.

CDR3 DNA sequence: TGCAGTGCTAGAGGCCCCGGGACAGGCGATCCAGTAGGGCAGTTCTTC. Translating it yields CSARGPGTGDPVGQFF. The chain employs TRBV20-1 and TRBJ2-1; TRBD1 aligns across 8 bases. Per the germline V gene, CDR1 is DFQATT and CDR2 is SNEGSKA (reference sequence). V lost 1 base to trimming and J lost 12 bases; unmatched junction nucleotides: 17. The CDR3 is 16 residues long.

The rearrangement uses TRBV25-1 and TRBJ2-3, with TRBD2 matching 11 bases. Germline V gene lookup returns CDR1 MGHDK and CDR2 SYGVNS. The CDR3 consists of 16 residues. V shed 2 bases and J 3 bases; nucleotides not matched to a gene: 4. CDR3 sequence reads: CASSEDLAGGTDTQYF. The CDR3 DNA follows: TGTGCCAGCAGTGAAGACTTAGCGGGGGGGACAGATACGCAGTATTTT.

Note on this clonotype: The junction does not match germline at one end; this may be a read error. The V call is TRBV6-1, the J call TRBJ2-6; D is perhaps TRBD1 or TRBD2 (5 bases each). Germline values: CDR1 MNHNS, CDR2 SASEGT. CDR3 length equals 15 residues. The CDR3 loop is CASSEGRSGASVLTF. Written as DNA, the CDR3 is TGTGCCAGCAGTGAAGGAAGGTCCGGGGCCAGCGTCCTGACTTTC.

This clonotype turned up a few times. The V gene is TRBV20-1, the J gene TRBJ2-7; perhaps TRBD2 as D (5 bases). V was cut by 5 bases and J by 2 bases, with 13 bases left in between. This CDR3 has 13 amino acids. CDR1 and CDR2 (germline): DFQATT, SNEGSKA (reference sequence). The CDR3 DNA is TGCAGTGCTGAGAGCGGAGTACCCTACGAGCAGTACTTC. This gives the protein CSAESGVPYEQYF.

Written as DNA, the CDR3 is TGCGCCAGCAGTTCTACCGGGACTAAATCCTACGAGCAGTACTTC. It encodes CASSSTGTKSYEQYF. The J gene is TRBJ2-7, the V gene TRBV5-1, with 7 nucleotides matching TRBD2. The germline V gene has CDR1 SGHRS and CDR2 YFSETQ. CDR3 size: 15 residues. Trimming took 5 bases from V and 1 from J; bases not matched to a gene: 9.